One T cell receptor (beta chain) is described in this entry. The antigen is not known. People who had autoimmune disease history or systemic immunosuppression were excluded. Here immunoSEQ multiplex PCR was the method, and the copy in TCRdb shows in-frame clones only, minus some. Seen here are around 100,000 clones, 90% observed once, and the top ten hold 0.15% to 0.2%. CDR3 size: 13 residues. The germline V gene has CDR1 SEHNR and CDR2 FQNEAQ (reference sequence). V gave up 5 bases and J gave up 6 bases, with 11 bases separating them. This sample was included in a study of OX40 agonist ivuxolimab in advanced cancers. Study-wide context: Three partial responders included one hepatocellular carcinoma patient and two cutaneous melanoma patients. Study-wide findings and caveats: Both CD4+ and CD8+ T cell populations in blood had undergone clonal expansion by week 6 at 0.1 to 3.0 mg/kg.

This TCR derives from an adult with an advanced solid tumor such as melanoma, head and neck, liver or kidney cancer. The material was CD4+ or CD8+ T cells sorted from blood, obtained in a trial of the OX40 agonist ivuxolimab. This chain joins TRBV7-9 and TRBJ2-1; D unclear. The CDR3 DNA reads as TGTGCCAGCAGCGTCCAAGCTTTCAATGAGCAGTTCTTC. It specifies CASSVQAFNEQFF.